This T cell receptor beta chain derives from a study of OX40 agonist ivuxolimab in advanced cancers. This CDR3 spans 11 amino acids. The V and J ends lost 7 bases and 5 bases respectively, with 8 bases between them. Germline V lookup: CDR1 SEHNR, CDR2 FQNEAQ (reference sequence). The repertoire was sequenced with immunoSEQ multiplex PCR; TCRdb's copy has only in-frame clones and lacks some. The table lists 80,000 to 100,000 clones, roughly 93% of them singletons. This TCR came from an adult with an advanced solid tumor such as melanoma, head and neck, liver or kidney cancer. This rearrangement joins TRBV7-9 to TRBJ2-5, with D possibly being TRBD1 or TRBD2 (5 bases each). The sample was CD4+ or CD8+ T cells sorted from blood, taken in a trial of the OX40 agonist ivuxolimab. DNA for the CDR3: TGTGCCAGCACCTGGGGGGAGACCCAGTACTTC. Amino acids: CASTWGETQYF.